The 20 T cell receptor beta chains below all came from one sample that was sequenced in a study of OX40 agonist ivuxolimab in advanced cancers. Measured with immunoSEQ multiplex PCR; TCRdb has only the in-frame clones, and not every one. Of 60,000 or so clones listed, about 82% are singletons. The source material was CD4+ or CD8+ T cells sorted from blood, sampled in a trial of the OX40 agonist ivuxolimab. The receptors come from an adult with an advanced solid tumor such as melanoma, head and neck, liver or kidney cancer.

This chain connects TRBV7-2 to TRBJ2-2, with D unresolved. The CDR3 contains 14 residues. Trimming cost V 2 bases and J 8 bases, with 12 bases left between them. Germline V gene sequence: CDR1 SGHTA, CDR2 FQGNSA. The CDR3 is CASSLIVGSGELFF. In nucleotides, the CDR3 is TGTGCCAGCAGCTTAATAGTCGGTTCGGGGGAGCTGTTTTTT.

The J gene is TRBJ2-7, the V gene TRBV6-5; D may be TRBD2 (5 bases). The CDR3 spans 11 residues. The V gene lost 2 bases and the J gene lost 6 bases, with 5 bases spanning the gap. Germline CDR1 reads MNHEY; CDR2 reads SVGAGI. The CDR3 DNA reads TGTGCCAGCAGTTACCGGGGCGAGCAGTACTTC. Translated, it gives CASSYRGEQYF.

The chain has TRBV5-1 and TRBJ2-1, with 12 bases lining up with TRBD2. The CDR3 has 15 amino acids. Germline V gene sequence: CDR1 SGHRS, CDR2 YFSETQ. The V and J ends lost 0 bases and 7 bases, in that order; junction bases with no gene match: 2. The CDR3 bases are TGCGCCAGCAGCTTGGAACTAGCGGGGGGTAATGAGCAGTTCTTC. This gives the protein CASSLELAGGNEQFF. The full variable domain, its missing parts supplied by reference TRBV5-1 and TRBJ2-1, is KAGVTQTPRYLIKTRGQQVTLSCSPISGHRSVSWYQQTPGQGLQFLFEYFSETQRNKGNFPGRFSGRQFSNSRSEMNVSTLELGDSALYLCASSLELAGGNEQFFGPGTRLTVL.

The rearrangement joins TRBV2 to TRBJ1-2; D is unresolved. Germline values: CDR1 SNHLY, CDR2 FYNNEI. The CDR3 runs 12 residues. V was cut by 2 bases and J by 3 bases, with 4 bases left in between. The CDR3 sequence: CASSEHDYGYTF. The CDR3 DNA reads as TGTGCCAGCAGTGAACACGACTATGGCTACACCTTC.

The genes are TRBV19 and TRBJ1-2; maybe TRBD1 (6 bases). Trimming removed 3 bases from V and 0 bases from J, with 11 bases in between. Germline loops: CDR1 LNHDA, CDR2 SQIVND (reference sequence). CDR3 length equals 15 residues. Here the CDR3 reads CASSISQGANYGYTF. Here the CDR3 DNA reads TGTGCCAGTAGTATCTCACAGGGAGCTAACTATGGCTACACCTTC.

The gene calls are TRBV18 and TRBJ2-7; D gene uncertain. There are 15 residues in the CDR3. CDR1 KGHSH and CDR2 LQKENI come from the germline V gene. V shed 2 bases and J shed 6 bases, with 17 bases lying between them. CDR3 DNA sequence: TGTGCCAGCTCACCAGGCGAGGCGCGAAGAAGCGAGCAGTACTTC. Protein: CASSPGEARRSEQYF.

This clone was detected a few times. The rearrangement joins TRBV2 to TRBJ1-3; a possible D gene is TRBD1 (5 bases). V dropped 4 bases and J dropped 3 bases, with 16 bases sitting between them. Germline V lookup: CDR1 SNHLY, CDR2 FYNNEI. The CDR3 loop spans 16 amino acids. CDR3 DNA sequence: TGTGCCAGCAGTGTGGGGGTCTCTCGAGATGGAAACACCATATATTTT. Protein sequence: CASSVGVSRDGNTIYF.

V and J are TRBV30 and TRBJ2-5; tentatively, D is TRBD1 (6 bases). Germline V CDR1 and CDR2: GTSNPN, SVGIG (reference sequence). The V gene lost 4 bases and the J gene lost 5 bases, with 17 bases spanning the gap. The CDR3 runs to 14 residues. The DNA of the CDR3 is TGTGCCTGGACTCGTGGACAGCCTGGGGAGACCCAGTACTTC. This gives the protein CAWTRGQPGETQYF.

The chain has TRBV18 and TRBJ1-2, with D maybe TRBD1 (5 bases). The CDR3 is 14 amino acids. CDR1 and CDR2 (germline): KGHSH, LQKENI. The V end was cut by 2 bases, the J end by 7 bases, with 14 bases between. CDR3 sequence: CASSPVQVDSGYTF. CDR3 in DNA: TGTGCCAGCTCACCAGTACAGGTGGATAGTGGCTACACCTTC.

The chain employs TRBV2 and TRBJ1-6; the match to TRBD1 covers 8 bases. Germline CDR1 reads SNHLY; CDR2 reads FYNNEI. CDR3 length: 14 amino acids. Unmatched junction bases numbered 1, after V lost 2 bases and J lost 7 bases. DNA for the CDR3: TGTGCCAGCAGTGAATGGGACAGGAATTCACCCCTCCACTTT. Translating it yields CASSEWDRNSPLHF.

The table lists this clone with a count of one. The CDR3 region has the DNA TGTGCCAGCAGCTTAGGGGGTAGCGAAGAGACCCAGTACTTC. Protein product: CASSLGGSEETQYF. V is TRBV7-6 and J is TRBJ2-5; tentative D call: TRBD2 (5 bases). The CDR3 has 14 amino acids. The germline V gene has CDR1 SGHVS and CDR2 FNYEAQ. Trimming stripped 1 base from V and 3 bases from J, with 9 bases between.

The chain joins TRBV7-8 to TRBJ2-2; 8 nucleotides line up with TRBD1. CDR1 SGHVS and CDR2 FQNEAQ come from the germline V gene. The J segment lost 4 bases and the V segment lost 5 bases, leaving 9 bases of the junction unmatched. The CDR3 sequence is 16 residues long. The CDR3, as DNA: TGTGCCAGCAGCCCCCGACAGGGGCTCGGCACCGGGGAGCTGTTTTTT. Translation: CASSPRQGLGTGELFF.

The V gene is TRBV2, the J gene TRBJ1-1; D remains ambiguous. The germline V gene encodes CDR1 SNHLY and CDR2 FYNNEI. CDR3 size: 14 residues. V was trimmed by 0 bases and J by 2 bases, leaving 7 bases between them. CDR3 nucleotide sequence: TGTGCCAGCAGTGAAGCAGGAGGAAACACTGAAGCTTTCTTT. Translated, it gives CASSEAGGNTEAFF.

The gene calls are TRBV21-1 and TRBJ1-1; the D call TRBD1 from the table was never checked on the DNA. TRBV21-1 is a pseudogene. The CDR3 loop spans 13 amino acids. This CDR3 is CASNPHMNTEAFF. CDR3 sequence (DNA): TGTGCCAGCAACCCTCACATGAACACTGAAGCTTTCTTT.

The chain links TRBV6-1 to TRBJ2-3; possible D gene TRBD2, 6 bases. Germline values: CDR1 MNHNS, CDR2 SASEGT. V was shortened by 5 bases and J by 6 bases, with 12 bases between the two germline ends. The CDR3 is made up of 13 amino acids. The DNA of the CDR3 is TGTGCCAGCAGTATGGGACTCCGGGATACGCAGTATTTT. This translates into CASSMGLRDTQYF.

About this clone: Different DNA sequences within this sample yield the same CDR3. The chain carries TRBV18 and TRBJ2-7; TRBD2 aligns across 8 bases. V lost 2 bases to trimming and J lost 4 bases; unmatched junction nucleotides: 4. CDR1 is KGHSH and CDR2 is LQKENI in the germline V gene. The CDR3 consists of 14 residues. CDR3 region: CASSPKRGFYEQYF. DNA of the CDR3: TGTGCCAGCTCACCAAAGCGGGGGTTTTACGAGCAGTACTTC.

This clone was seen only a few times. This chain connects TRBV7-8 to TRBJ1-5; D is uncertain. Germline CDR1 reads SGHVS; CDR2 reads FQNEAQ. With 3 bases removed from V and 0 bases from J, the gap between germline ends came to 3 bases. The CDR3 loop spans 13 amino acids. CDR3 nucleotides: TGTGCCAGCAGCTTCAATAGCAATCAGCCCCAGCATTTT. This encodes CASSFNSNQPQHF.

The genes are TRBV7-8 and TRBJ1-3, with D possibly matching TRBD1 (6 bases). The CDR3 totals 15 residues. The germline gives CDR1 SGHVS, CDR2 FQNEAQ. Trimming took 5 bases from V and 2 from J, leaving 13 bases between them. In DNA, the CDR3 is TGTGCCAGCAGCGGATCACAGGGTACTGGAAACACCATATATTTT. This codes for CASSGSQGTGNTIYF.

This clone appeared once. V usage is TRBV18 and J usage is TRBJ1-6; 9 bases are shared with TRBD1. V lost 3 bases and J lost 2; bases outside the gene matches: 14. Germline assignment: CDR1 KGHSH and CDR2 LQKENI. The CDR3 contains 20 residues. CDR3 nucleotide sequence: TGTGCCAGCTCACCTCTCGGGACAGGGCCAGGAGTGGCCTATAATTCACCCCTCCACTTT. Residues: CASSPLGTGPGVAYNSPLHF.

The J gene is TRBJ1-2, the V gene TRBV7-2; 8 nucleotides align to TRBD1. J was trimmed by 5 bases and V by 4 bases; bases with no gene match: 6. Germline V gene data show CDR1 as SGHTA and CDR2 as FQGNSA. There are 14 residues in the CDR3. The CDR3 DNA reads TGTGCCAGCAGCTACCAGGGGGCTGGTTATGGCTACACCTTC. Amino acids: CASSYQGAGYGYTF.